This is a list of T cell receptor beta chains from one sample in a study of blood T cell repertoires in COVID-19. Generated by immunoSEQ multiplex PCR, the TCRdb table keeps only in-frame clones and is missing some. The data show 77,000 or so clones, around 74% seen once. The sequenced material came from peripheral blood. The receptors here all came from a human donor with acute or convalescent COVID-19. The donor label of this sample is uncertain. Each CDR3 is given with its conserved first and last residue. The D gene is left open where the match is weak. The size of a clone is reported for some rows only, either as once, few or many, or as a class for expanded clones.

>.|.|TRBJ1-5|TRBV15
CATSRVTGSTQPQHF
TGTGCCACCAGCAGAGTCACAGGGTCAACTCAGCCCCAGCATTTT
>.|TRBD1|TRBJ1-2|TRBV24-1
CATSDRDRGGANYGYTF
TGTGCCACCAGTGACCGGGACAGGGGAGGTGCTAACTATGGCTACACCTTC
>.|.|TRBJ1-2|TRBV14
CASGQSYGYTF
TGTGCCAGCGGACAGTCCTATGGCTACACCTTC
>.|.|TRBJ1-1|TRBV30
CAWSVLTSDTEAFF
TGTGCCTGGAGTGTACTGACATCGGACACTGAAGCTTTCTTT
>.|.|TRBJ1-5|TRBV7-9
CASSLDREGSQPQHF
TGTGCCAGCAGCTTAGATAGGGAGGGGAGTCAGCCCCAGCATTTT
>.|.|TRBJ2-3|TRBV6-5
CASGRVHFTDTQYF
TGTGCCAGCGGCCGGGTTCATTTCACAGATACGCAGTATTTT
>.|TRBD1|TRBJ1-2|TRBV7-2
CASSSGQGIDGYTF
TGTGCCAGCAGCTCCGGACAGGGGATCGATGGCTACACCTTC
>.|TRBD1|TRBJ1-4|TRBV7-2
CASSDRGRPDEKLFF
TGTGCCAGCAGCGACAGGGGGCGCCCAGATGAAAAACTGTTTTTT
>.|TRBD2|TRBJ2-7|TRBV7-8
CASSLGMTSGRILYEQYF
TGTGCCAGCAGCTTAGGGATGACTAGCGGGAGGATTCTCTACGAGCAGTACTTC
>.|.|TRBJ2-1|TRBV24-1
CATSGSVGNEQFF
TGTGCCACCAGCGGGAGTGTGGGCAATGAGCAGTTCTTC
>.|TRBD2|TRBJ2-1|TRBV28
CASSYGTSGSNEQFF
TGTGCCAGCAGTTACGGGACTAGCGGGAGCAATGAGCAGTTCTTC
>.|.|TRBJ1-6|TRBV5-4
CASSLGTRSYNSPLHF
TGTGCCAGCAGCTTGGGAACGAGGTCCTATAATTCACCCCTCCACTTT
>.|.|TRBJ2-5|TRBV6-5
CASTTGETQYF
TGTGCCAGCACCACGGGAGAGACCCAGTACTTC
>once|TRBD1|TRBJ1-6|TRBV7-2
CASSSHPWGQYNSPLHF
TGTGCCAGCAGCTCCCATCCTTGGGGACAGTATAATTCACCCCTCCACTTT
>.|TRBD2|TRBJ2-1|TRBV19
CASTVTSGGARGQFF
TGTGCCAGTACCGTAACTAGCGGGGGGGCCCGGGGGCAGTTCTTC
>.|.|TRBJ1-1|TRBV18
CASSPAGAGTEAFF
TGTGCCAGCTCACCAGCGGGGGCCGGCACTGAAGCTTTCTTT
>few|.|TRBJ2-7|TRBV2
CASSPTGLGSPEQYF
TGTGCCAGCAGCCCAACGGGACTCGGATCCCCCGAGCAGTACTTC
>once|.|TRBJ1-6|TRBV3-1/TRBV3-2
CASSDRVNSPLHF
TGTGCCAGCAGCGACAGAGTTAATTCACCCCTCCACTTT
>.|TRBD1|TRBJ2-5|TRBV7-3
CASSRTGAEETQYF
TGTGCCAGCAGCCGTACAGGGGCGGAAGAGACCCAGTACTTC
>.|TRBD2|TRBJ2-7|TRBV5-6
CASSFGLAGGPPNEQYF
TGTGCCAGCAGCTTTGGACTAGCGGGAGGGCCTCCCAACGAGCAGTACTTC
>few|.|TRBJ1-3|TRBV10-3
CAISALSLRTALSGNTIYF
TGTGCCATCAGTGCCTTGAGCCTCCGGACAGCACTCTCTGGAAACACCATATATTTT
>once|TRBD2|TRBJ2-5|TRBV7-2
CASSLQRGETQYF
TGTGCCAGCAGCTTGCAGCGGGGAGAGACCCAGTACTTC
>.|.|TRBJ2-1|TRBV28
CASNGLIYNEQFF
TGTGCCAGCAATGGACTAATTTACAATGAGCAGTTCTTC
>.|TRBD2|TRBJ2-7|TRBV27
CASSRILAGGPSNEQYF
TGTGCCAGCAGTCGCATACTAGCGGGAGGGCCATCGAACGAGCAGTACTTC
>.|.|TRBJ1-5|TRBV28
CASKDDRLNTQPQHF
TGTGCCAGCAAAGATGACAGACTCAACACTCAGCCCCAGCATTTT
>once|TRBD2|TRBJ2-5|TRBV7-7
CASSPRTSGGETQYF
TGTGCTAGCAGCCCCCGGACTAGCGGGGGGGAGACCCAGTACTTC
>.|TRBD2|TRBJ2-7|TRBV30
CAWSSRTSGNYEQYF
TGTGCCTGGAGCTCCCGGACTAGCGGGAACTACGAGCAGTACTTC
>few|.|TRBJ2-7|TRBV28
CASSHPLGRPSYEQYF
TGTGCCAGCAGCCACCCTCTGGGGAGACCTTCCTACGAGCAGTACTTC